This is a list of T cell receptor beta chains from one sample in a study of blood T cell repertoires in COVID-19. Here immunoSEQ multiplex PCR was the method, and the copy in TCRdb shows in-frame clones only, minus some. The sample consists of 280,000 or so clones, 85% of them appearing once. Sequenced sample: PBMCs or T cells enriched from blood (not recorded which). Receptors were obtained from a woman aged 45-65 years who had recovered from COVID-19. CDR3s include the opening cysteine and the closing phenylalanine or tryptophan. Each record gives: J gene, clone size, D gene, V gene, CDR3 length, CDR3 protein, CDR3 DNA. A D gene is named only where the DNA matches it firmly. Size values are once, few and many counts, or a class for expanded clones, and some rows have none.

TRBJ2-5 | NA | NA | TRBV30 | 13 | CAWSQGVLETQYF | TGTGCCTGGAGTCAAGGGGTATTAGAGACCCAGTACTTC
TRBJ2-7 | NA | NA | TRBV6-5 | 14 | CASSSPTGFREQYF | TGTGCCAGCAGTTCCCCCACAGGGTTCCGCGAGCAGTACTTC
TRBJ1-2 | NA | NA | TRBV5-1 | 14 | CASSFGTDGGGYTF | TGCGCCAGCAGCTTCGGGACGGACGGGGGTGGCTACACCTTC
TRBJ2-5 | NA | NA | TRBV5-4 | 17 | CASSPTGQGARPGDQYF | TGTGCCAGCAGCCCGACAGGGCAGGGCGCTCGTCCGGGAGACCAGTACTTC
TRBJ1-1 | once | NA | TRBV6-5 | 10 | CASSGTEAFF | TGTGCCAGCAGCGGGACTGAAGCTTTCTTT
TRBJ2-3 | NA | NA | TRBV29-1 | 14 | CSASGGYSTDTQYF | TGCAGCGCCTCAGGGGGGTATAGCACAGATACGCAGTATTTT
TRBJ1-5 | once | TRBD1 | TRBV28 | 18 | CASSPGTPGQGISQPQHF | TGTGCCAGCAGTCCCGGCACCCCGGGACAGGGGATAAGCCAGCCCCAGCATTTT
TRBJ1-5 | NA | NA | TRBV19 | 15 | CASSPSARSNQPQHF | TGTGCCAGTAGTCCTTCTGCGCGTAGCAATCAGCCCCAGCATTTT
TRBJ2-1 | NA | NA | TRBV14 | 15 | CASSFLVGPYNEQFF | TGTGCCAGCAGCTTCCTCGTGGGGCCCTACAATGAGCAGTTCTTC
TRBJ1-1 | NA | NA | TRBV28 | 12 | CASTLDWAEAFF | TGTGCCAGCACCCTGGACTGGGCTGAAGCTTTCTTT
TRBJ2-7 | NA | NA | TRBV18 | 12 | CASSEGAYEQYF | TGTGCCAGCTCCGAGGGGGCCTACGAGCAGTACTTC
TRBJ1-5 | NA | TRBD1 | TRBV6-2/TRBV6-3 | 16 | CASSQQGPYSNQPQHF | TGTGCCAGCAGTCAACAGGGGCCTTATAGCAATCAGCCCCAGCATTTT
TRBJ2-5 | NA | TRBD1 | TRBV30 | 13 | CAFTSGTEGSQYF | TGTGCCTTCACCTCCGGGACAGAAGGGTCCCAGTACTTC
TRBJ2-1 | NA | TRBD1 | TRBV19 | 13 | CASSIDLRQGEFF | TGTGCCAGTAGTATAGATCTCCGACAGGGGGAGTTCTTC
TRBJ1-2 | NA | NA | TRBV15 | 14 | CATSRDRGARGYTF | TGTGCCACCAGCAGAGATCGGGGGGCGCGGGGCTACACCTTC
TRBJ1-1 | NA | NA | TRBV19 | 13 | CASSPGQNTEAFF | TGTGCCAGTAGCCCGGGACAGAACACTGAAGCTTTCTTT
TRBJ1-6 | NA | TRBD1 | TRBV5-4 | 16 | CASRILAGGRTSPLHF | TGTGCCAGCAGAATTCTAGCAGGGGGACGAACCTCACCCCTCCACTTT
TRBJ2-1 | NA | TRBD2 | TRBV30 | 16 | CASHSGRVVSYNEQFF | TGTGCCTCACATAGCGGGAGGGTTGTATCCTACAATGAGCAGTTCTTC
TRBJ2-3 | NA | NA | TRBV18 | 15 | CASSPLTEGTDTQYF | TGTGCCAGCTCACCATTGACAGAAGGTACAGATACGCAGTATTTT
TRBJ1-2 | NA | NA | TRBV7-9 | 15 | CASSSKTGFNYGYTF | TGTGCCAGCAGCTCAAAAACAGGGTTCAACTATGGCTACACCTTC
TRBJ2-7 | NA | NA | TRBV24-1 | 13 | CATSDTRMYEQYF | TGTGCCACCAGTGATACGAGGATGTACGAGCAGTACTTC
TRBJ2-7 | NA | TRBD1 | TRBV28 | 16 | CASTLPQGQGFYEQYF | TGTGCCAGCACCTTACCTCAGGGACAGGGTTTTTACGAGCAGTACTTC
TRBJ2-5 | NA | TRBD2 | TRBV4-2 | 15 | CASSHGGGGQETQYF | TGTGCCAGCAGCCACGGCGGGGGAGGGCAAGAGACCCAGTACTTC
TRBJ1-3 | once | NA | TRBV7-8 | 15 | CASSLGRTKGNTIYF | TGTGCCAGCAGCTTAGGAAGGACAAAAGGAAACACCATATATTTT
TRBJ1-1 | NA | NA | TRBV19 | 14 | CASSNQGMYTEAFF | TGTGCCAGTAGTAACCAGGGGATGTACACTGAAGCTTTCTTT
TRBJ1-1 | NA | NA | TRBV16 | 14 | CASSLAGGETEAFF | TGTGCCAGCAGCCTGGCCGGGGGGGAAACTGAAGCTTTCTTT
TRBJ2-7 | NA | NA | TRBV15 | 13 | CATSRASIYEQYF | TGTGCCACCAGCAGAGCTAGTATCTACGAGCAGTACTTC
TRBJ2-5 | NA | NA | TRBV27 | 16 | CASSQPRLGAGETQYF | TGTGCCAGCAGTCAACCCAGATTAGGGGCGGGGGAGACCCAGTACTTC
TRBJ1-6 | few | NA | TRBV9 | 17 | CASSARTGSGYNSPLHF | TGTGCCAGCAGCGCGAGAACAGGGAGTGGATATAATTCACCCCTCCACTTT
TRBJ1-5 | NA | NA | TRBV6-5 | 15 | CASRRGNHRDQPQHF | TGTGCCAGCAGGCGAGGGAATCATAGGGATCAGCCCCAGCATTTT
TRBJ1-6 | few | NA | TRBV2 | 15 | CASRRGVLDGSPLHF | TGTGCCAGCAGAAGGGGTGTACTTGACGGTTCACCCCTCCACTTT
TRBJ2-3 | NA | NA | TRBV6-4 | 14 | CASSSGLRTDTQYF | TGTGCCAGCAGTTCCGGACTTCGCACAGATACGCAGTATTTT
TRBJ1-4 | NA | NA | TRBV29-1 | 13 | CSGKIGGNEKLFF | TGCAGCGGCAAAATAGGGGGTAATGAAAAACTGTTTTTT
TRBJ1-4 | NA | TRBD1 | TRBV2 | 16 | CASSVLRPDRGPKLFF | TGTGCCAGCAGTGTACTTCGCCCGGACAGGGGGCCTAAACTGTTTTTT
TRBJ2-2 | NA | TRBD1 | TRBV9 | 14 | CASTGTGDTGELFF | TGTGCCAGCACCGGGACAGGGGACACCGGGGAGCTGTTTTTT
TRBJ1-5 | few | NA | TRBV14 | 15 | CASSQVAGLPQPQHF | TGTGCCAGCAGCCAAGTGGCAGGGCTCCCCCAGCCCCAGCATTTT
TRBJ2-3 | NA | TRBD2 | TRBV5-5 | 15 | CASSYRDYSTDTQYF | TGTGCCAGCAGTTACCGGGACTACAGCACAGATACGCAGTATTTT
TRBJ2-5 | once | NA | TRBV28 | 11 | CASSGGETQYF | TGTGCCAGCAGTGGAGGAGAGACCCAGTACTTC
TRBJ1-4 | few | TRBD1 | TRBV25-1 | 14 | CASRRTGDNEKLFF | TGTGCCAGCAGACGGACAGGCGATAATGAAAAACTGTTTTTT
TRBJ2-7 | few | NA | TRBV11-2 | 12 | CASSLDGDEQYF | TGTGCCAGCAGCTTGGACGGGGACGAGCAGTACTTC
TRBJ2-7 | NA | TRBD2 | TRBV11-3 | 14 | CASSLSGGNYEQYF | TGTGCCAGCAGCCTCAGCGGGGGCAACTACGAGCAGTACTTC
TRBJ2-2 | NA | NA | TRBV9 | 15 | CASSPVKSNTGELFF | TGTGCCAGCAGCCCGGTTAAATCGAACACCGGGGAGCTGTTTTTT
TRBJ1-6 | NA | NA | TRBV30 | 17 | CAWTRARERFDNSPLHF | TGTGCCTGGACGAGAGCCCGGGAAAGGTTCGATAATTCACCCCTCCACTTT
TRBJ1-2 | few | TRBD1 | TRBV28 | 15 | CASSSPQGASYGYTF | TGTGCCAGCAGTTCCCCACAGGGGGCCTCCTATGGCTACACCTTC
TRBJ1-1 | NA | NA | TRBV21-1 | 16 | CASSKSNGTPVTEAFF | TGTGCCAGCAGCAAATCGAACGGGACACCAGTCACTGAAGCTTTCTTT
TRBJ1-3 | NA | NA | TRBV9 | 16 | CASSPRTGNTAYTIYF | TGTGCCAGCAGCCCCCGCACAGGGAATACTGCGTACACCATATATTTT
TRBJ1-4 | few | NA | TRBV27 | 14 | CASSFTQGNEKLFF | TGTGCCAGCAGTTTTACCCAGGGCAATGAAAAACTGTTTTTT
TRBJ2-1 | NA | TRBD2 | TRBV29-1 | 13 | CSVLSGTGGEQFF | TGCAGCGTTCTTAGCGGGACTGGCGGTGAGCAGTTCTTC
TRBJ1-2 | NA | TRBD1 | TRBV29-1 | 13 | CSARDRDSYGYTF | TGCAGCGCCCGGGACAGGGACTCCTATGGCTACACCTTC
TRBJ2-3 | NA | TRBD1 | TRBV27 | 16 | CASSPDRGRRTDTQYF | TGTGCCAGCAGTCCCGACAGGGGGCGACGCACAGATACGCAGTATTTT
TRBJ2-3 | NA | NA | TRBV5-1 | 16 | CASSLEGRPGTDTQYF | TGCGCCAGCAGCTTGGAGGGTCGGCCGGGGACAGATACGCAGTATTTT
TRBJ2-1 | NA | TRBD2 | TRBV27 | 13 | CASSPLADNEQFF | TGTGCCAGCAGTCCCCTAGCGGACAATGAGCAGTTCTTC
TRBJ1-4 | NA | TRBD1 | TRBV5-6 | 14 | CASSSGGFSGKLFF | TGTGCCAGCAGCTCAGGGGGGTTTAGTGGGAAACTGTTTTTT
TRBJ2-7 | NA | NA | TRBV29-1 | 12 | CSASGQPYEQYF | TGCAGCGCATCGGGACAACCCTACGAGCAGTACTTC
TRBJ2-5 | NA | TRBD2 | TRBV20-1 | 17 | CSASPLVAGGYQETQYF | TGCAGTGCTAGTCCCCTAGTAGCGGGAGGTTACCAAGAGACCCAGTACTTC
TRBJ2-2 | NA | TRBD1 | TRBV14 | 16 | CASSQLRGQGAGELFF | TGTGCCAGCAGCCAGCTTCGGGGACAGGGAGCCGGGGAGCTGTTTTTT
TRBJ1-2 | NA | NA | TRBV18 | 17 | CASSPRPGTQGDYGYTF | TGTGCCAGCTCACCGCGACCCGGGACTCAAGGGGACTATGGCTACACCTTC
TRBJ1-1 | NA | TRBD1 | TRBV19 | 13 | CASSLGQGTEAFF | TGTGCCAGTAGTCTCGGACAGGGGACTGAAGCTTTCTTT
TRBJ2-3 | NA | TRBD2 | TRBV5-1 | 16 | CASSPGTSGNTDTQYF | TGCGCCAGCAGTCCCGGGACTAGCGGAAACACAGATACGCAGTATTTT
TRBJ2-7 | NA | TRBD1 | TRBV11-2 | 14 | CASSPGQGAYEQYF | TGTGCCAGCAGCCCGGGACAGGGTGCCTACGAGCAGTACTTC